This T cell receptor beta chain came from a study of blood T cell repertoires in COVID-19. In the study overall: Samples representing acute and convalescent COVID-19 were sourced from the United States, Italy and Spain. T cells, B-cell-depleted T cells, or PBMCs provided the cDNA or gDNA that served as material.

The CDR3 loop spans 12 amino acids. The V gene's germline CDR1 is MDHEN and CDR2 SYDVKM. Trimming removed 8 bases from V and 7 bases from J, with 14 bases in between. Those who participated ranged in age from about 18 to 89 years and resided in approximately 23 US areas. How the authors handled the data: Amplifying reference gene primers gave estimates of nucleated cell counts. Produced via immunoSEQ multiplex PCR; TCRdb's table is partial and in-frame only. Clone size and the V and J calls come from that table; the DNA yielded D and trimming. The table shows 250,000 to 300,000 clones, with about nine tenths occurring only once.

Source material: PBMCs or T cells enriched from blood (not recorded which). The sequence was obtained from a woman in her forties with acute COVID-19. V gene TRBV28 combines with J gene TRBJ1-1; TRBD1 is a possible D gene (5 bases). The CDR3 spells CASASGGGEAFF. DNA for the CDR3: TGTGCCAGCGCCTCCGGGGGAGGTGAAGCTTTCTTT.